The rows below give T cell receptor beta chains drawn from one sample of a study of T cell responses to AZD1222 COVID-19 vaccine. Assay: immunoSEQ multiplex PCR; the TCRdb copy retains only in-frame clones and omits some. The table includes some 120,000 clones, 92% detected once. Specimen: peripheral blood, collected 28 days after the second AZD1222 dose. These receptors were obtained from an adult who received the AZD1222 COVID-19 vaccine. CDR3s include the opening cysteine and the closing phenylalanine or tryptophan. The order of the fields is clone size, J gene, D gene, V gene, CDR3 protein, CDR3 DNA. A D gene is named only where the DNA matches it firmly. For some rows the clone size is stated as once, few or many, or as a class when expanded; others skip it.

.,TRBJ2-7,.,TRBV5-1,CASSLEFRVQQYF,TGCGCCAGCAGCTTGGAGTTTAGGGTTCAGCAGTACTTC
.,TRBJ1-2,.,TRBV7-2,CASSLARGDYGYTF,TGTGCCAGCAGCTTAGCTAGGGGGGATTATGGCTACACCTTC
.,TRBJ1-4,.,TRBV4-1,CASSQDRGNEKLFF,TGCGCCAGCAGCCAAGACAGAGGGAATGAAAAACTGTTTTTT
.,TRBJ1-2,.,TRBV6-5,CASSRGPNYGYTF,TGTGCCAGCAGCCGGGGGCCAAACTATGGCTACACCTTC
.,TRBJ2-2,.,TRBV19,CASSPTEPNTGELFF,TGTGCCAGTAGCCCGACAGAACCGAACACCGGGGAGCTGTTTTTT
.,TRBJ1-5,.,TRBV6-2/TRBV6-3,CASSYLQGYNQPQHF,TGTGCCAGCAGTTACTTACAGGGATACAATCAGCCCCAGCATTTT
once,TRBJ2-7,TRBD1,TRBV4-2,CASSHYGGTGETYEQYF,TGTGCCAGCAGCCACTATGGGGGGACAGGGGAAACCTACGAGCAGTACTTC
.,TRBJ2-1,TRBD2,TRBV4-1,CASSLGLGGAGEQFF,TGCGCCAGCAGCCTGGGACTAGGCGGGGCGGGTGAGCAGTTCTTC
.,TRBJ1-2,TRBD1,TRBV6-5,CASRRGQGDYGYTF,TGTGCCAGCAGAAGGGGACAGGGCGACTATGGCTACACCTTC
.,TRBJ2-3,TRBD1,TRBV18,CASSPDRATDTQYF,TGTGCCAGCTCGCCGGACAGGGCTACAGATACGCAGTATTTT
.,TRBJ1-2,TRBD1,TRBV6-4,CASSATGGLVSGYTF,TGTGCCAGCAGTGCTACAGGGGGGTTAGTAAGTGGCTACACCTTC
.,TRBJ1-4,.,TRBV7-8,CASSSDSREKLFF,TGTGCCAGCAGCTCTGACAGCCGTGAAAAACTGTTTTTT
.,TRBJ2-5,TRBD2,TRBV5-1,CASSLSGEGPETQYF,TGCGCCAGCAGCTTGTCGGGGGAGGGCCCCGAGACCCAGTACTTC
.,TRBJ1-4,TRBD1,TRBV27,CASSPGQGEANEKLFF,TGTGCCAGCAGCCCGGGACAGGGCGAGGCTAATGAAAAACTGTTTTTT
.,TRBJ1-1,.,TRBV2,CASSIAGNTEAFF,TGTGCCAGCAGTATTGCCGGGAACACTGAAGCTTTCTTT
.,TRBJ2-1,.,TRBV21-1,CASSKGSDRDDGNEQFF,TGTGCCAGCAGCAAAGGATCTGACAGGGATGATGGCAATGAGCAGTTCTTC
.,TRBJ2-2,.,TRBV7-2,CASSPANTGELFF,TGTGCCAGCAGCCCCGCGAACACCGGGGAGCTGTTTTTT
.,TRBJ1-1,.,TRBV18,CASSRGQNTEAFF,TGTGCCAGCTCACGGGGTCAGAACACTGAAGCTTTCTTT
few,TRBJ1-2,TRBD1,TRBV5-5,CASSFLGQVGYTF,TGTGCCAGCAGCTTTCTTGGACAGGTTGGCTACACCTTC
.,TRBJ2-1,.,TRBV29-1,CSVEKGLGTFYNEQFF,TGCAGCGTTGAGAAGGGATTAGGGACTTTTTACAATGAGCAGTTCTTC
.,TRBJ2-1,.,TRBV6-1,CASSERRDHNEQFF,TGTGCCAGCAGTGAGAGGCGGGACCACAATGAGCAGTTCTTC
.,TRBJ2-6,.,TRBV10-3,CAISESGVIGANVLTF,TGTGCCATCAGTGAGTCGGGGGTTATCGGGGCCAACGTCCTGACTTTC
.,TRBJ1-1,TRBD1,TRBV27,CASSLNRGSTEAFF,TGTGCCAGCAGTCTAAACAGGGGAAGCACTGAAGCTTTCTTT
once,TRBJ1-1,.,TRBV18,CASSPTRGEAFF,TGTGCCAGCTCACCGACCCGGGGTGAAGCTTTCTTT
.,TRBJ2-5,TRBD1,TRBV10-1,CASSESVGTGQETQYF,TGCGCCAGCAGTGAGTCGGTGGGGACAGGGCAAGAGACCCAGTACTTC
.,TRBJ1-1,.,TRBV28,CASSSTTQGMNTEAFF,TGTGCCAGCAGCTCTACGACACAGGGAATGAACACTGAAGCTTTCTTT
.,TRBJ1-3,TRBD1,TRBV11-2,CASSSSGTGIFGNTIYF,TGTGCCAGCAGCTCTTCCGGGACAGGGATATTTGGAAACACCATATATTTT
.,TRBJ2-3,TRBD2,TRBV4-2,CASSQPLAGGGSTDTQYF,TGTGCCAGCAGCCAGCCCCTAGCGGGGGGAGGTTCCACAGATACGCAGTATTTT
few,TRBJ2-1,TRBD2,TRBV28,CASTILAGGPGEQFF,TGTGCCAGCACCATCCTAGCGGGGGGGCCGGGTGAGCAGTTCTTC
.,TRBJ2-1,.,TRBV24-1,CATSAGNRGYNEQFF,TGTGCCACCAGTGCTGGAAACCGGGGGTACAATGAGCAGTTCTTC
.,TRBJ2-5,.,TRBV6-1,CASSEVPGARETQYF,TGTGCCAGCAGTGAGGTTCCAGGGGCAAGAGAGACCCAGTACTTC
once,TRBJ1-2,.,TRBV29-1,CSVPRGANYGYTF,TGCAGCGTCCCTCGGGGTGCCAACTATGGCTACACCTTC
.,TRBJ2-1,TRBD1,TRBV27,CASSLLHVGGVGNEQFF,TGTGCCAGCAGTTTACTCCACGTAGGGGGCGTCGGCAATGAGCAGTTCTTC
.,TRBJ1-1,.,TRBV12-3/TRBV12-4,CASSKEGTEAFF,TGTGCCAGCAGTAAAGAAGGGACAGAAGCTTTCTTT
.,TRBJ1-2,.,TRBV28,CASSPPPQGSAYGYTF,TGTGCCAGCAGTCCCCCTCCCCAGGGGAGCGCCTATGGCTACACCTTC
few,TRBJ1-1,.,TRBV18,CASSLDANTEAFF,TGTGCCAGCTCACTCGACGCGAACACTGAAGCTTTCTTT
.,TRBJ1-1,.,TRBV5-1,CASTLQGMNTEAFF,TGCGCCAGCACACTACAGGGCATGAACACTGAAGCTTTCTTT
.,TRBJ1-1,.,TRBV27,CASSLTYPQVTEAFF,TGTGCCAGCAGTTTAACCTACCCCCAGGTTACTGAAGCTTTCTTT
.,TRBJ2-5,.,TRBV7-2,CASSSQETQYF,TGTGCCAGCAGCTCCCAAGAGACCCAGTACTTC
once,TRBJ2-5,.,TRBV14,CASSQDWETQYF,TGTGCCAGCAGCCAAGATTGGGAGACCCAGTACTTC
once,TRBJ2-3,TRBD1,TRBV24-1,CATSERQGTTDTQYF,TGTGCCACCAGTGAGCGACAGGGGACCACAGATACGCAGTATTTT
.,TRBJ1-2,.,TRBV19,CASSQRPPNYGYTF,TGTGCCAGTAGCCAGAGACCACCTAACTATGGCTACACCTTC
.,TRBJ2-1,.,TRBV4-1,CASSYQEKGYEQFF,TGCGCCAGCAGCTACCAAGAAAAGGGCTATGAGCAGTTCTTC
.,TRBJ1-1,.,TRBV10-3,CAISEEGNTEAFF,TGTGCCATCAGTGAAGAAGGGAACACTGAAGCTTTCTTT
.,TRBJ2-7,.,TRBV29-1,CSDTLRVYEQYF,TGCAGCGACACCTTGAGGGTCTACGAGCAGTACTTC
.,TRBJ1-2,TRBD1,TRBV18,CASSPGTGSTYGYTF,TGTGCCAGCTCCCCTGGGACAGGGTCGACCTATGGCTACACCTTC
.,TRBJ2-5,TRBD1,TRBV2,CASSGQAQETQYF,TGTGCCAGCAGCGGACAGGCGCAAGAGACCCAGTACTTC
.,TRBJ1-2,.,TRBV7-9,CASSLSGPANYGYTF,TGTGCCAGCAGCTTGAGCGGGCCAGCTAACTATGGCTACACCTTC
.,TRBJ1-1,.,TRBV28,CASSFTGLGPEAFF,TGTGCCAGCAGTTTTACAGGTCTAGGCCCTGAAGCTTTCTTT
once,TRBJ2-1,.,TRBV11-3,CASSLGLVGGNEQFF,TGTGCCAGCAGCTTGGGGCTTGTCGGCGGCAATGAGCAGTTCTTC
few,TRBJ2-7,.,TRBV25-1,CASNDMGGYEQYF,TGTGCCAGCAACGATATGGGTGGTTACGAGCAGTACTTC